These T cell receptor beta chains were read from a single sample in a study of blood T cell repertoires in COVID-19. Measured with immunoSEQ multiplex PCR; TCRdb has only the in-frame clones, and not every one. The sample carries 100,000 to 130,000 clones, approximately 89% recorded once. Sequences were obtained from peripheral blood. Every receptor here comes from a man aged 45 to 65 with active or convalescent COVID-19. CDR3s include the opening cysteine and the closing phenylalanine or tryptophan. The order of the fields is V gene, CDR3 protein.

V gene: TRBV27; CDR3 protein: CASSPSRVRGYTF
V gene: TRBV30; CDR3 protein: CAWSELSLRGSPLHF
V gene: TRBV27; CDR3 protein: CASSHDGGDEQYF
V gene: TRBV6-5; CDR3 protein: CASTSDSSYEQYF
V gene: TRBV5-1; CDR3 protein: CASSREGTSGSGEQFF
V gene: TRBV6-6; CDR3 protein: CASSYDHRATNEKLFF
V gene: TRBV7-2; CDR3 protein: CASSPRGHQPQHF
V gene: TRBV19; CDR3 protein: CASSIARQGGETQYF
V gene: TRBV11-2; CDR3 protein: CASGLAGGTDTQYF
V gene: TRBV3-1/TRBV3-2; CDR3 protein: CASSQGGGSNTGELFF
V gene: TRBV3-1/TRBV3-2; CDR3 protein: CASSQDLGLAGNEQFF
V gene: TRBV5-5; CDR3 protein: CASSWHWSGGLKYF
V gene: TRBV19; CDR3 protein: CASSPGTSRYATQYF
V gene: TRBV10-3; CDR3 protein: CAIPRGTSGTGELFF
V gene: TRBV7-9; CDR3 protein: CASSHDRGPGEQYF
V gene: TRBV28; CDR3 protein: CASSSRGRVSPLHF
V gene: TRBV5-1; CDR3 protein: CASRPGTGNGDTQYF
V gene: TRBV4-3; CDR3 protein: CASSQDLSTASGLFF
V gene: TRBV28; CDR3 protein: CASSPSGQWTYEQYF
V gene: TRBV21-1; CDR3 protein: CASGRGHDEAFF
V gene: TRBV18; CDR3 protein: CASSLGASGISTDTQYF
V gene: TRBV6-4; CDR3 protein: CASSDSPDFGQFYNEQFF
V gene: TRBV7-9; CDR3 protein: CASSPGLSPDTQYF
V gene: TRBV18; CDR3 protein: CASSPRWTDTQYF
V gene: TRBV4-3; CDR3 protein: CASSRLPGTQYF
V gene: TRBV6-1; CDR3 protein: CASSEQGTGPYEQYF
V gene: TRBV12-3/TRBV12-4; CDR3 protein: CASGTGNYGYTF
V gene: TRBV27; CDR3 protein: CASSLSWRVGETQYF
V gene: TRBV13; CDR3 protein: CASSLAGTSRDNEQFF
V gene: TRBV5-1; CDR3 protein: CASSASGNTEAFF
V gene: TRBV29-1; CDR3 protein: CSVEAGQYYGYTF
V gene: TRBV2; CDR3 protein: CASSSGRGYEQYF
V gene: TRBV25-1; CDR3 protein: CASRSPYGSSYNEQFF
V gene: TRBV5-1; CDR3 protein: CASNPWEVTGELFF
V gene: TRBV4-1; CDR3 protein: CASSPWGREGFF
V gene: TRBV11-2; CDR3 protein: CASRGHGTDTQYF
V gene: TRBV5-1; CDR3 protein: CASSSDPGTGVHEQYF
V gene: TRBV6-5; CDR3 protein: CASRTLGQGHSPLHF
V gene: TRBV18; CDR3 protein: CASSPPVGASGRSRDEQFF
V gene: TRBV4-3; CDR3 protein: CASSEARGTTGYEQFF